This T cell receptor beta chain was documented in a study of OX40 agonist ivuxolimab in advanced cancers. Whole-study findings and limits: Clonal expansion was seen in CD4+ and CD8+ blood T cells by week 6 at 0.1 to 3.0 mg/kg. Clonal expansion was among the lowest in partial responders at 0.1-3.0 mg/kg, especially CD8+.

Points on this clone: The target antigen is unknown.

Autoimmune disease history or systemic immunosuppression excluded patients. TCRdb's table, derived via immunoSEQ multiplex PCR, lists solely in-frame clones and lacks some. Here the sample spans approximately 57,000 clones, 80% to 90% being singletons. The sample in question was CD4+ or CD8+ T cells sorted from blood, obtained in a trial of the OX40 agonist ivuxolimab. This clonotype originated in an adult with an advanced solid tumor such as melanoma, head and neck, liver or kidney cancer.

The CDR3 coding sequence is TGTGCCAGCAGTTTTCTAACAGGGGCGAATGAGCAGTTCTTC. Residues: CASSFLTGANEQFF. The gene calls are TRBV28 and TRBJ2-1, with 7 positions matching TRBD1. The V segment lost 3 bases and the J segment 7 bases; nucleotides outside the gene matches: 6. CDR3 length equals 14 residues. CDR1 MDHEN and CDR2 SYDVKM come from the germline V gene. Supplemented by reference TRBV28 and TRBJ2-1, the full variable domain reads DVKVTQSSRYLVKRTGEKVFLECVQDMDHENMFWYRQDPGLGLRLIYFSYDVKMKEKGDIPEGYSVSREKKERFSLILESASTNQTSMYLCASSFLTGANEQFFGPGTRLTVL.